Sequencing of this TCR beta chain was carried out in a study of T cells after yellow fever vaccination. About the study: With SMART-Seq v4 Ultra Low Input, the fractions containing low cell numbers were prepared. Notes on the study in general: Clonotype sharing between CD4 and CD8 compartments was small.

Germline V lookup: CDR1 WNHNN, CDR2 SYGVQD (reference sequence). V gave up 3 bases and J gave up 0 bases, with 12 bases separating them. The CDR3 is 16 amino acids. TCRdb fed the 5' RACE reads into MiXCR, producing one record per CDR3 protein. The table lists approximately 550,000 distinct CDR3 sequences, roughly 21% of them singletons. A remark on this clonotype: Its specificity is not known.

The chain combines TRBV10-1 with TRBJ2-1, with D possibly matching TRBD2 (6 bases). The TCR sequence derives from a man aged 25-45 years who received the YFV17D yellow fever vaccine. The sample here was PBMCs, taken 15 days after the yellow fever booster vaccination. The DNA for the CDR3 is TGCGCCAGCAGTGAAGGCCCCGGGAGCTCCTACAATGAGCAGTTCTTC. It specifies CASSEGPGSSYNEQFF.